Below, 17 T cell receptor beta chains from the same sample are listed, as sequenced in a study of tumor-infiltrating lymphocytes in primary liver carcinoma. With roughly 500 ng total RNA as template and a constant-region primer, TCR beta cDNA was made. Three rounds of nested multiplex PCR with slightly modified ARM-PCR produced TCR beta libraries. Primers for the first two PCR rounds were TRBV1-TRBV30 forward primers and a C-beta reverse primer (roughly 10 cycles per round). TCRdb reprocessed the multiplex PCR reads via MiXCR and lists one record per CDR3 protein. The sample includes about 330,000 distinct CDR3 sequences, roughly 61% of them seen just once. Unsorted whole blood yielded blood RNA, and germline DNA was extracted as well. Sequenced sample: peripheral blood. The receptors derive from a man between 40 and 49 years old with primary liver carcinoma and hepatitis B virus infection.

This clonotype showed up just a few times. V is TRBV6-2 or TRBV6-3 and J is TRBJ2-1; possibly TRBD1 for D (5 bases). V shed 6 bases and J shed 4 bases, with 22 bases lying between them. The CDR3 is 17 residues long. The germline gives CDR1 MNHEY, CDR2 SVGEGT. CDR3: CASSRSARVSFYNEQFF. In nucleotides, the CDR3 is TGTGCCAGCAGCCGTTCGGCCAGGGTCTCTTTTTACAATGAGCAGTTCTTC.

This clonotype showed up many times. The chain recombines TRBV11-2 with TRBJ2-7, with a weak D call TRBD1 (6 bases). The CDR3 runs to 14 residues. Germline V gives CDR1 SGHAT, CDR2 FQNNGV. Trimming shortened V by 0 bases and J by 4 bases, and 10 bases separated the two germline ends. CDR3 nucleotides: TGTGCCAGCAGCTTAGAGCCAGGGGTGTACGAGCAGTACTTC. It codes for CASSLEPGVYEQYF.

This chain links TRBV14 with TRBJ2-1; D is ambiguous. Germline assignment: CDR1 SGHDN and CDR2 FVKESK. V lost 1 base to trimming and J lost 12 bases, with 7 bases between them. The CDR3 spans 11 residues. This CDR3 reads CASSQVRRQFF. The CDR3 bases are TGTGCCAGCAGCCAAGTCCGTCGGCAGTTCTTC.

On this clonotype itself: A read error may account for a junction end that differs from germline. The chain combines TRBV11-2 with TRBJ2-5; D uncertain. The CDR3 sequence is 14 residues long. The germline CDR1 and CDR2 sequences are SGHAT and FQNNGV. CDR3 sequence reads: CASSPDGGVETQHF. CDR3 nucleotides: TGTGCCAGCAGCCCCGATGGCGGAGTGGAGACCCAGCACTTC.

The chain joins TRBV6-1 to TRBJ1-1; 11 nucleotides line up with TRBD1. This CDR3 spans 13 amino acids. The germline V gene encodes CDR1 MNHNS and CDR2 SASEGT. V dropped 7 bases and J dropped 9; count of bases not matched to a gene: 7. CDR3 protein: CASIRTGGVKAFF. The DNA for the CDR3 is TGTGCCAGCATTCGGACAGGGGGCGTCAAAGCTTTCTTT.

Concerning this clonotype: Given a much more abundant clone one base away, this may be a read error. This sequence joins TRBV29-1 and TRBJ2-5; D is tentatively TRBD1 or TRBD2 (5 bases each). Per the germline V gene, CDR1 is SQVTM and CDR2 is ANQGSEA. The CDR3 contains 12 residues. CDR3: CNVVWGQETQYF. The DNA of the CDR3 is TGCAACGTTGTCTGGGGGCAAGAGACCCAGTACTTC.

In the case of this clonotype: Given the absence of the conserved phenylalanine or tryptophan at the CDR3 end, a read error is likely. V gene TRBV11-3 combines with J gene TRBJ2-2, with D hard to call. This CDR3 has 13 residues. From germline, CDR1 is SGHNT and CDR2 YENEEA. V lost 7 bases and J 6 bases, leaving 12 bases between the germline ends. The CDR3 spells CASTIVSSGELFY. As DNA, the CDR3 is TGTGCCAGCACCATCGTCAGCTCCGGGGAGCTGTTTTAT.

Concerning this clonotype itself: The junction departs from the called germline gene at one end, perhaps through a read error. V and J are TRBV11-2 and TRBJ2-7; D ambiguous. The CDR3 totals 13 residues. CDR1 is SGHAT, CDR2 FQNNGV, per germline. CDR3 region: CASSLGADYEQYF. CDR3 DNA: TGTGCCAGCAGCTTAGGAGCAGATTACGAGCAATACTTC.

This chain joins TRBV11-2 and TRBJ2-3; possibly TRBD2 for D (5 bases). V was cut by 3 bases and J by 7 bases, with 17 bases left in between. The length of the CDR3 is 15 residues. Per the germline V gene, CDR1 is SGHAT and CDR2 is FQNNGV. The CDR3 region is CASSFLRRALYTQYF. As DNA, the CDR3 is TGTGCCAGCAGCTTCCTGAGGCGGGCCCTCTATACGCAGTATTTT.

This clonotype has only one observation. At one end, the junction sequence differs from germline, possibly due to a read error. The chain employs TRBV11-2 and TRBJ2-2; the match to TRBD2 covers 7 bases. The CDR3 is 15 residues long. Germline CDR1 is SGHAT and CDR2 is FQNNGV. The CDR3 loop reads CASITGGMNTGELSF. The DNA of the CDR3 is TGTGCCAGCATCACCGGGGGGATGAACACCGGGGAGCTGTCCTTT.

This clonotype is a singleton in its sample. The J gene is TRBJ1-4, the V gene TRBV2, with D unresolved. The CDR3 covers 15 residues. Germline CDR1 reads SNHLY; CDR2 reads FYNNEI. Between the trimmed V and J ends, which lost 5 bases and 0 bases, there was a span of 10 bases. CDR3 loop: CASSPLGATNEKLFF. In nucleotides, the CDR3 is TGTGCCAGCAGTCCCCTCGGGGCAACTAATGAAAAACTGTTTTTT. Drawing the rest from reference TRBV2 and TRBJ1-4, the complete variable domain is EPEVTQTPSHQVTQMGQEVILRCVPISNHLYFYWYRQILGQKVEFLVSFYNNEISEKSEIFDDQFSVERPDGSNFTLKIRSTKLEDSAMYFCASSPLGATNEKLFFGSGTQLSVL.

With respect to this clonotype: A much larger clonotype is one base distant, so this may be a read error. V is TRBV11-2 and J is TRBJ2-1; D may be TRBD1 (5 bases). From germline, CDR1 is SGHAT and CDR2 FQNNGV. The CDR3 runs 12 residues. The DNA for the CDR3 is TGTGTCAGCACATCATCAGGGAATGAGCAGTTCTTC. Translation gives CVSTSSGNEQFF.

This clonotype was observed a few times. The chain is built from TRBV7-9 and TRBJ1-1, with TRBD1 as a possible D gene (5 bases). The V end was cut by 1 base, the J end by 5 bases, with 11 bases between. The CDR3 is 14 amino acids. Germline CDR1 reads SEHNR; CDR2 reads FQNEAQ (reference sequence). This CDR3 is CASSLGGEGTEAFF. The CDR3, as DNA: TGTGCCAGCAGCTTAGGAGGGGAAGGGACTGAAGCTTTCTTT.

This clonotype was counted only a few times. A read error may produce the germline difference seen at one junction end. The chain is built from TRBV11-2 and TRBJ1-6; possibly TRBD1 for D (6 bases). Per the germline V gene, CDR1 is SGHAT and CDR2 is FQNNGV. The CDR3 runs 16 residues. The DNA of the CDR3 is TGTGCCAGCAGCCCGAGGGGGGGGCAGTATAATTCACCCCTCCGCTTT. Its translation is CASSPRGGQYNSPLRF.

This clonotype appeared a few times. The rearrangement uses TRBV5-1 and TRBJ2-4; D perhaps matches TRBD1 (6 bases). V lost 3 bases to trimming and J lost 6 bases, with 10 bases between them. Germline V gene sequence: CDR1 SGHRS, CDR2 YFSETQ. The length of the CDR3 is 13 residues. For the CDR3, the DNA is TGCGCCAGCAGCTCTACAGGGTCAAACATTCAGTACTTC. This codes for CASSSTGSNIQYF.

Concerning this clonotype: This may be a read error, as it is one base from a much larger clone. The chain is built from TRBV6-1 and TRBJ1-2, with a tentative D call TRBD1 (5 bases). The CDR3 runs to 14 residues. The V end was cut by 7 bases, the J end by 4 bases, with 16 bases between. The V gene's germline CDR1 is MNHNS and CDR2 SASEGT. CDR3 DNA: TGTGCCAGCACCCCGGCAGGGAAGATCTATGGCTACACCTTC. This translates into CASTPAGKIYGYTF.

On this clonotype: Since a much larger clone is just one base distant, this may be a read error. CDR3 protein: CSVGPTTTMNTEAFF. The CDR3 DNA reads TGCAGCGTTGGCCCGACCACAACAATGAACACTGAAGCTTTCTTT. The rearrangement joins TRBV29-1 to TRBJ1-1; D is uncertain. CDR3 length: 15 amino acids. CDR1 is SQVTM and CDR2 is ANQGSEA in the germline V gene. Trimming took off 4 bases at V and 0 bases at J, with 15 bases between the two ends.